Below, one TCR beta chain is given with its context. Its specificity is not known. The data belong to a study of post-analysis software for immune sequencing data. Study-wide findings and caveats: Multiple sclerosis patients showed significantly lower normalized Chao1 diversity than controls did. Patients carried four or five TRBV segments more frequently than controls did, and TRBV5-6, TRBV5-1 and TRBV20-1 were among them.

Unique molecular identifiers tagged the TCR beta cDNA libraries. The source material, roughly 0.85 to 10 million T cells, gave rise to about 460,000 cDNA molecules. TCRdb re-analysed the PCR reads in MiXCR, keeping a single row per CDR3 protein. The sample comprises 380,000 or so distinct CDR3 sequences, around 37% of which are singletons, and 13% rests with the top ten. Germline V gene lookup returns CDR1 SGHRS and CDR2 YFSETQ. The CDR3 has 13 residues. Trimming cost V 4 bases and J 6 bases, with 13 bases left between them. This TCR was sampled from a girl aged 10 to 17 with multiple sclerosis. The V call is TRBV5-1, the J call TRBJ1-2, with D unresolved. Sequenced material: blood. The CDR3 spells CASSPAGDNGYTF. The CDR3 coding sequence is TGCGCCAGCAGCCCGGCGGGCGACAATGGCTACACCTTC.